The 2 T cell receptor beta chains reported below all come from one sample, sequenced in a study of CD8 T cells in Susac syndrome (dated by TCRdb to about 2019). Preparation of the library involved the immunoSEQ multiplex PCR assay. RNA was extracted using the RNeasy kit, and about 0.45 to 1 ug of the RNA was reverse transcribed with random hexamers. TCRdb trimmed the raw reads at Q25, called clones with MiXCR and kept productive beta chains. CDR3 protein duplicates are merged, each entry listing the most common genes and DNA. Recorded for this sample are roughly 130,000 distinct CDR3 sequences; about 95% of them occurred a single time. About 0.11% of the sample is held by the ten biggest clonotypes. Sequenced sample: CD4+ T cells from PBMCs. These receptors were obtained from a human donor with multiple sclerosis.

This sequence joins TRBV5-6 and TRBJ2-3; D is possibly TRBD1 (6 bases). V lost 0 bases and J lost 6, with 14 bases in between. Looked up from germline, CDR1 is SGHDT and CDR2 is YYEEEE. CDR3 length: 15 amino acids. CDR3 DNA sequence: TGTGCCAGCAGCTTGGCCGTTGGGACACCCGATACGCAGTATTTT. Its translation is CASSLAVGTPDTQYF. Full variable domain (missing parts from reference TRBV5-6 and TRBJ2-3): DAGVTQSPTHLIKTRGQQVTLRCSPKSGHDTVSWYQQALGQGPQFIFQYYEEEERQRGNFPDRFSGHQFPNYSSELNVNALLLGDSALYLCASSLAVGTPDTQYFGPGTRLTVL.

The chain uses TRBV29-1 and TRBJ1-2; D may be TRBD1 (5 bases). V gave up 4 bases and J gave up 2 bases, with 14 bases separating them. The germline V gene has CDR1 SQVTM and CDR2 ANQGSEA. There are 14 residues in the CDR3. In DNA, the CDR3 is TGCAGCGTTGGGGCAGGGTCGTCAAACTATGGCTACACCTTC. Protein: CSVGAGSSNYGYTF.